Listed here are 21 T cell receptor beta chains from one sample, sequenced in a study of T cell responses to AZD1222 COVID-19 vaccine. The repertoire was sequenced with immunoSEQ multiplex PCR; TCRdb's copy has only in-frame clones and lacks some. Its table lists about 140,000 clones. Source material: peripheral blood. These receptors all come from an adult in good health.

The J gene is TRBJ1-1, the V gene TRBV7-9; D not certain. Trimming took off 1 base at V and 4 bases at J, with 7 bases between the two ends. This CDR3 contains 13 residues. Germline CDR1 SEHNR, CDR2 FQNEAQ (reference sequence). CDR3 bases: TGTGCCAGCAGCTTAGAACCTGGCACTGAAGCTTTCTTT. It codes for CASSLEPGTEAFF.

The gene calls are TRBV11-2 and TRBJ2-7; 7 bases line up with TRBD2. In germline, CDR1 is SGHAT, CDR2 FQNNGV. The CDR3 extends over 12 amino acids. The trim removed 1 base at V and 6 bases at J, leaving 0 bases unmatched. CDR3 amino acids: CASSLAGGEQYF. In DNA form, the CDR3 reads TGTGCCAGCAGCTTAGCGGGAGGCGAGCAGTACTTC.

This rearrangement joins TRBV21-1 to TRBJ2-3; TRBD2, the table's D call, was not compared with the DNA. TRBV21-1 is assigned pseudogene status. This CDR3 comprises 22 residues. The CDR3 region has the DNA TGTGCCAGCAGCAAAGAAGGGTTCCTAGCGGGGGGGCCTAGGGTAGGCACAGATACGCAGTATTTT. Its translation: CASSKEGFLAGGPRVGTDTQYF.

The V and J genes are TRBV9 and TRBJ2-1; D may be TRBD1 or TRBD2 (5 bases each). The germline gives CDR1 SGDLS, CDR2 YYNGEE. This CDR3 has 17 amino acids. Between the trimmed V and J ends, which lost 4 bases and 1 base, there was a span of 18 bases. In DNA, the CDR3 is TGTGCCAGCAGCTCGAGGGTGGGGCAGGGATCCTACAATGAGCAGTTCTTC. This encodes CASSSRVGQGSYNEQFF.

DNA for the CDR3: TGTGCCAGCAGCAAAGTTGAGACAGGGGACCCCAATTTC. Its translation is CASSKVETGDPNF. The chain recombines TRBV21-1 with TRBJ1-2; the DNA was not compared with TRBD1, the D call given in the table. TRBV21-1 is assigned pseudogene status. The CDR3 covers 13 residues.

The V gene is TRBV19, the J gene TRBJ2-7, with 10 bases that match TRBD2. CDR1 and CDR2 (germline): LNHDA, SQIVND (reference sequence). The CDR3 has 15 residues. The V segment lost 6 bases and the J segment 3 bases; nucleotides outside the gene matches: 8. Here the CDR3 DNA reads TGTGCCAGTAGCGGGAGCGGGGGGGCCTTCTACGAGCAGTACTTC. Encoded protein: CASSGSGGAFYEQYF.

The chain is built from TRBV6-2 or TRBV6-3 and TRBJ1-2; unclear D gene. The CDR3 spans 15 residues. V gave up 0 bases and J gave up 4 bases, with 12 bases separating them. CDR1 MNHEY and CDR2 SVGEGT come from the germline V gene. In nucleotides, the CDR3 is TGTGCCAGCAGTTACTCGGGCAGAGGTGGCTATGGCTACACCTTC. This translates into CASSYSGRGGYGYTF.

The chain combines TRBV18 with TRBJ2-2, with 7 bases identical to TRBD1. The germline V gene encodes CDR1 KGHSH and CDR2 LQKENI. The CDR3 covers 16 residues. Trimming removed 5 bases from V and 0 bases from J; junction bases left unmatched: 6. The DNA for the CDR3 is TGTGCCAGCTCAAGGGGGCAAGCCTCGAACACCGGGGAGCTGTTTTTT. Translated, it gives CASSRGQASNTGELFF. Looking up the rest from reference TRBV18 and TRBJ2-2 gives the full variable domain: NAGVMQNPRHLVRRRGQEARLRCSPMKGHSHVYWYRQLPEEGLKFMVYLQKENIIDESGMPKERFSAEFPKEGPSILRIQQVVRGDSAAYFCASSRGQASNTGELFFGEGSRLTVL.

The CDR3 loop reads CASSRQGMGEKLFF. The CDR3 DNA sequence: TGTGCCAGCAGCCGGCAAGGTATGGGAGAAAAACTGTTTTTT. This chain connects TRBV11-2 to TRBJ1-4, with D uncertain. V was cut by 5 bases and J by 8 bases, with 15 bases left in between. There are 14 residues in the CDR3. Germline V CDR1 and CDR2: SGHAT, FQNNGV.

The J gene is TRBJ1-1, the V gene TRBV6-2 or TRBV6-3, with 7 bases lining up with TRBD1. V was clipped by 2 bases and J by 4 bases; unmatched bases: 10. The CDR3 extends over 16 amino acids. Germline-derived CDR1 and CDR2 are MNHEY and SVGEGT. In DNA form, the CDR3 reads TGTGCCAGCAGTTACGAGCTAGGGGGCGGAAGCACTGAAGCTTTCTTT. Its protein is CASSYELGGGSTEAFF.

The rearrangement joins TRBV7-6 to TRBJ2-3, with 11 nucleotides matching TRBD2. V shed 10 bases and J 6 bases; nucleotides not matched to a gene: 15. This CDR3 has 16 residues. Germline V CDR1 and CDR2: SGHVS, FNYEAQ. DNA for the CDR3: TGTGCCACCGGGGAAATCCGGGCTAGCGGGGGGGATACGCAGTATTTT. Translation: CATGEIRASGGDTQYF.

This chain uses TRBV4-1 with TRBJ2-7; TRBD1 aligns across 8 bases. Germline loops: CDR1 MGHRA, CDR2 YSYEKL. The CDR3 covers 15 residues. Trimming cost V 3 bases and J 2 bases; bases outside gene matches: 6. The CDR3 nucleotides read TGCGCCAGCAGCCACGCTGACAGGGGACCCTACGAGCAGTACTTC. This gives the protein CASSHADRGPYEQYF.

J is TRBJ1-2 and V is TRBV7-9; D gene unclear. Germline V CDR1 and CDR2: SEHNR, FQNEAQ (reference sequence). The V and J ends lost 5 bases and 4 bases respectively, with 17 bases between them. There are 15 residues in the CDR3. This CDR3 is CASSMGLIPLYGYTF. The CDR3 DNA follows: TGTGCCAGCAGCATGGGCCTAATCCCCCTCTATGGCTACACCTTC. The whole variable domain, remainder taken from reference TRBV7-9 and TRBJ1-2, is DTGVSQNPRHKITKRGQNVTFRCDPISEHNRLYWYRQTLGQGPEFLTYFQNEAQLEKSRLLSDRFSAERPKGSFSTLEIQRTEQGDSAMYLCASSMGLIPLYGYTFGSGTRLTVV.

The chain joins TRBV6-5 to TRBJ2-7; D gene uncertain. V was trimmed by 0 bases and J by 2 bases, leaving 8 bases between them. This CDR3 contains 14 residues. CDR1 is MNHEY and CDR2 is SVGAGI in the germline V gene. The CDR3 bases are TGTGCCAGCAGTTACTCGGGCCGGACCTACGAGCAGTACTTC. Its protein product is CASSYSGRTYEQYF.

CDR3 in DNA: TGTGCCAGCAGCCAATGGAGGGGGCGCGGGGCCAACGTCCTGACTTTC. It encodes CASSQWRGRGANVLTF. The rearrangement joins TRBV3-1 (or the pseudogene TRBV3-2) to TRBJ2-6; tentatively, D is TRBD1 (7 bases). With 2 bases removed from V and 4 bases from J, the gap between germline ends came to 12 bases. This CDR3 comprises 16 residues. Per the germline V gene, CDR1 is LGHDT and CDR2 is YNNKEL (reference sequence).

The chain joins TRBV19 to TRBJ2-3; maybe TRBD2 (5 bases). The CDR3 runs 13 residues. Germline CDR1 reads LNHDA; CDR2 reads SQIVND (reference sequence). Trimming shortened V by 7 bases and J by 0 bases, and 8 bases separated the two germline ends. Here the CDR3 DNA reads TGTGCCAGTAACGGGGTAAGCACAGATACGCAGTATTTT. Its translation: CASNGVSTDTQYF. The complete variable domain, with remaining parts taken from reference TRBV19 and TRBJ2-3, reads DGGITQSPKYLFRKEGQNVTLSCEQNLNHDAMYWYRQDPGQGLRLIYYSQIVNDFQKGDIAEGYSVSREKKESFPLTVTSAQKNPTAFYLCASNGVSTDTQYFGPGTRLTVL.

The CDR3 reads CASSLGTSGGTGELFF. DNA of the CDR3: TGTGCCAGCAGCTTAGGTACTAGCGGCGGCACCGGGGAGCTGTTTTTT. J is TRBJ2-2 and V is TRBV11-3; 8 bases are shared with TRBD2. Unmatched junction bases numbered 5, after V lost 1 base and J lost 4 bases. The CDR3 totals 16 residues. CDR1 is SGHNT, CDR2 YENEEA, per germline.

The rearrangement joins TRBV12-3 or TRBV12-4 to TRBJ1-2, with 7 bases fitting TRBD1. CDR3 length equals 13 residues. Losses at the gene ends were 7 bases for V and 4 bases for J; bases not matched to a gene: 6. For the CDR3, the DNA is TGTGCCAGCAAGGAGGGACAGCGCTATGGCTACACCTTC. This translates into CASKEGQRYGYTF.

The V call is TRBV7-9, the J call TRBJ1-4; D not resolved. From germline, CDR1 is SEHNR and CDR2 FQNEAQ (reference sequence). Trimming pared 5 bases from V and 8 bases from J, leaving 21 bases between. The CDR3 length is 16 residues. Written as DNA, the CDR3 is TGTGCCAGCAGCCGCGCTCCGGACCGGATCGGAGAAAAACTGTTTTTT. This gives the protein CASSRAPDRIGEKLFF. Filled out from reference TRBV7-9 and TRBJ1-4, the complete variable domain reads DTGVSQNPRHKITKRGQNVTFRCDPISEHNRLYWYRQTLGQGPEFLTYFQNEAQLEKSRLLSDRFSAERPKGSFSTLEIQRTEQGDSAMYLCASSRAPDRIGEKLFFGSGTQLSVL.

V is TRBV4-2 and J is TRBJ2-1, with TRBD2 as a possible D gene (5 bases). V gave up 3 bases and J gave up 3 bases, with 12 bases separating them. CDR1 is LGHNA and CDR2 is YNFKEQ in the germline V gene. This CDR3 has 15 residues. The CDR3 is CASSQRLLDYNEQFF. The CDR3 DNA follows: TGTGCCAGCAGCCAGCGTCTACTAGACTACAATGAGCAGTTCTTC.

The V gene is TRBV3-1 (or the pseudogene TRBV3-2), the J gene TRBJ2-7; 8 bases line up with TRBD1. The CDR3 runs 14 residues. The germline V gene encodes CDR1 LGHDT and CDR2 YNNKEL (reference sequence). V was pared by 6 bases and J by 6 bases, with 10 bases of the junction left unmatched. CDR3 DNA: TGTGCCAGCAGTCAGGACAGGGCCGTGGGCGAGCAGTACTTC. This sequence encodes CASSQDRAVGEQYF.